This TCR beta chain was obtained from a study of blood T cell repertoires in COVID-19. Turning to the study itself: Sites in the United States, Italy and Spain provided acute and convalescent COVID-19 samples.

The protocol was immunoSEQ multiplex PCR, while the TCRdb copy is restricted to in-frame clones and leaves out a portion. The sample lists about 250,000 clones, over 75% seen once, with around 15% in the top ten. The source is a man between 18 and 29 years old who had recovered from COVID-19. Sequencing was done on a sample of PBMCs or T cells enriched from blood (not recorded which).

CDR3 protein: CASSSQGETYNEQFF. The CDR3 DNA reads as TGCGCCAGCAGCTCTCAGGGCGAAACTTACAATGAGCAGTTCTTC. The rearrangement joins TRBV5-1 to TRBJ2-1; D is perhaps TRBD1 (5 bases). Trimming took off 3 bases at V and 4 bases at J, with 14 bases between the two ends. This CDR3 is 15 amino acids long. Germline assignment: CDR1 SGHRS and CDR2 YFSETQ.